The T cell receptor (beta chain) described here comes from a study of shared T cell receptors in the human thymus. TCRdb keeps only in-frame clones here, not all; method: immunoSEQ multiplex PCR. The repertoire has 700,000 to 750,000 clones, approximately 85% of them found once; the top ten carry 0.008% to 0.011%. This clone was seen only once. These data were also filed under a second study, of human thymus T cells. That paper notes: Resections from corrective heart surgery supplied the thymus tissue.

The receptor's source is a girl in the first two years of life with a congenital heart defect. Sequenced input: thymocytes.

CDR3 in amino acids: CASSYLGQGRGGYTF. CDR3 DNA: TGCGCCAGCAGCTACCTAGGACAGGGGAGAGGTGGCTACACCTTC. The chain is built from TRBV5-1 and TRBJ1-2, with 9 bases aligning to TRBD1. The CDR3 consists of 15 residues. The V and J ends lost 3 bases and 7 bases, in that order; junction bases with no gene match: 10. The germline V gene has CDR1 SGHRS and CDR2 YFSETQ. The full variable domain, completed using reference TRBV5-1 and TRBJ1-2, is KAGVTQTPRYLIKTRGQQVTLSCSPISGHRSVSWYQQTPGQGLQFLFEYFSETQRNKGNFPGRFSGRQFSNSRSEMNVSTLELGDSALYLCASSYLGQGRGGYTFGSGTRLTVV.